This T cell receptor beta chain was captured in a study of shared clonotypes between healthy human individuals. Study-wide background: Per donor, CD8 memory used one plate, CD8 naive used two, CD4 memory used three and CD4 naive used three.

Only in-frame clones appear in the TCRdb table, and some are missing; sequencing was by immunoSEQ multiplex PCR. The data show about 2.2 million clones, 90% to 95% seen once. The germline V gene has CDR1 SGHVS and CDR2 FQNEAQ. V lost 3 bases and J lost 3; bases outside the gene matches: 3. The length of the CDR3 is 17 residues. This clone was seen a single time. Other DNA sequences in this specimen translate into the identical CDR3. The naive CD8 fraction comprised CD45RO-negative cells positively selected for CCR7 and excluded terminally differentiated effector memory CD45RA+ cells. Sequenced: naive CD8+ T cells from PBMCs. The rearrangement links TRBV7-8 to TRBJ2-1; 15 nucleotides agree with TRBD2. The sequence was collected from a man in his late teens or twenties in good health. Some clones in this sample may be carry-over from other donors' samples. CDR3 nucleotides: TGTGCCAGCAGCTTGGGACTAGCGGGGGGTAACTACAATGAGCAGTTCTTC. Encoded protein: CASSLGLAGGNYNEQFF. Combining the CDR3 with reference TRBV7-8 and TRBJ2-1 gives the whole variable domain GAGVSQSPRYKVAKRGQDVALRCDPISGHVSLFWYQQALGQGPEFLTYFQNEAQLDKSGLPSDRFFAERPEGSVSTLKIQRTQQEDSAVYLCASSLGLAGGNYNEQFFGPGTRLTVL.